The table lists the clone carrying this T cell receptor (beta chain) with a few counts. The sample belongs to a study of blood T cell repertoires in COVID-19. Turning to the study itself: Both acute and convalescent COVID-19 samples were obtained from the United States, Italy and Spain. T cells, B-cell-depleted T cells, or PBMCs provided the cDNA or gDNA that served as material.

Measured with immunoSEQ multiplex PCR; TCRdb has only the in-frame clones, and not every one. The sample holds 250,000 to 350,000 clones, roughly 90% seen once. Sequencing was performed on peripheral blood. The sequence was obtained from a young man with acute or convalescent COVID-19.

In nucleotides, the CDR3 is TGTGCCAGCTCCCCCGCAGGGGGCTATGGCTACACCTTC. This codes for CASSPAGGYGYTF. The chain links TRBV3-1 (or the pseudogene TRBV3-2) to TRBJ1-2; 7 bases are a match to TRBD1. With V trimmed by 8 bases and J by 4 bases, 7 bases remained unmatched. CDR1 and CDR2 (germline): LGHDT, YNNKEL (reference sequence). The length of the CDR3 is 13 residues.